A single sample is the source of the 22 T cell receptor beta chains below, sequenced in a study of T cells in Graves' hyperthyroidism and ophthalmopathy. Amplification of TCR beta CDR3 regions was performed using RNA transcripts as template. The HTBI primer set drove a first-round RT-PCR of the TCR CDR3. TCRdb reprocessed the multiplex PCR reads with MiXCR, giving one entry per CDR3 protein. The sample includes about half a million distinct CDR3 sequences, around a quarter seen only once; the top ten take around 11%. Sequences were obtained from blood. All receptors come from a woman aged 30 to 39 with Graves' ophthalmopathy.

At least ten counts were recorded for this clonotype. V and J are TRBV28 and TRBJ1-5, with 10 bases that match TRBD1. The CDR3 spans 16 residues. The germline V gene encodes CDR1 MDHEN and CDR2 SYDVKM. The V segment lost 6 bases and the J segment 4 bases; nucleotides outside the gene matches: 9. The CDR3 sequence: CASSPGTGAENQPQHF. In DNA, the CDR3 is TGTGCCAGCAGCCCCGGGACAGGGGCTGAAAATCAGCCCCAGCATTTT. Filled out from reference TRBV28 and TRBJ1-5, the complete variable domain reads DVKVTQSSRYLVKRTGEKVFLECVQDMDHENMFWYRQDPGLGLRLIYFSYDVKMKEKGDIPEGYSVSREKKERFSLILESASTNQTSMYLCASSPGTGAENQPQHFGDGTRLSIL.

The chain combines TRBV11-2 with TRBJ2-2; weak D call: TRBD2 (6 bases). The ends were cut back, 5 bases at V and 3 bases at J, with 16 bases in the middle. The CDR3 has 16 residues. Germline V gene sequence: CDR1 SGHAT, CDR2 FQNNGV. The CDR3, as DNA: TGTGCCAGCAGCCCGAACGGGCGGGGATACACCGGGGAGCTGTTTTTT. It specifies CASSPNGRGYTGELFF.

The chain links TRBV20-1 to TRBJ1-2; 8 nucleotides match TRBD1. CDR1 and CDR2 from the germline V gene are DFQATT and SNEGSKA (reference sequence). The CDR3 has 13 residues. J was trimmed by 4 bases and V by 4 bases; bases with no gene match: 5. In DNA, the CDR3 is TGCAGTGCTAAGAAGCAGGGGGCCTATGGCTACACCTTC. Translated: CSAKKQGAYGYTF.

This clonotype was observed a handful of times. The CDR3 loop reads CASSKGDTYQPQHF. CDR3 sequence (DNA): TGTGCCAGCAGCAAGGGGGACACTTACCAGCCCCAGCATTTT. The chain combines TRBV12-3 or TRBV12-4 with TRBJ1-5, with TRBD1 as a possible D gene (6 bases). V was cut by 6 bases and J by 7 bases, with 16 bases left in between. There are 14 residues in the CDR3.

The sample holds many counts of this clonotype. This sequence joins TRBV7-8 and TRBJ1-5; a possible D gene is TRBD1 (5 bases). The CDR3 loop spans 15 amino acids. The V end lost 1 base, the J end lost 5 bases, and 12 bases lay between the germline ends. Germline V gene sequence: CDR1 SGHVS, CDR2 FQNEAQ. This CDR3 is CASSLGQGSYQPQHF. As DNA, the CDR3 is TGTGCCAGCAGCTTAGGGCAGGGCTCGTATCAGCCCCAGCATTTT.

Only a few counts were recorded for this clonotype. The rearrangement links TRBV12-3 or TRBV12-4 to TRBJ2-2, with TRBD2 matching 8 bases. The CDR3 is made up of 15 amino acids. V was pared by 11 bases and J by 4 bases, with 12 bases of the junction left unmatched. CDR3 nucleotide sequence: TGTGCCGACCAGAAGAGCGGGAGCGGCACCGGGGAGCTGTTTTTT. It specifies CADQKSGSGTGELFF.

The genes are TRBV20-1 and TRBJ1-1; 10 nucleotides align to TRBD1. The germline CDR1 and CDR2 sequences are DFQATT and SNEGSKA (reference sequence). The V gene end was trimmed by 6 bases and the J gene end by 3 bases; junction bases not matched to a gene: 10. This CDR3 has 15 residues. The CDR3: CSAEPGTGVDTEAFF. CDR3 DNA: TGCAGTGCAGAACCCGGGACAGGGGTGGACACTGAAGCTTTCTTT.

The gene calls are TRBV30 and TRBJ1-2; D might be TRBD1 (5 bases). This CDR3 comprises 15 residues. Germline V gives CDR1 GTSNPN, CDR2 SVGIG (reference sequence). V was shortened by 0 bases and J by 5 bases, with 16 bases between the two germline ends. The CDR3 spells CAWSVFRGGMYGYTF. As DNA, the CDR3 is TGTGCCTGGAGTGTTTTTCGGGGCGGAATGTATGGCTACACCTTC.

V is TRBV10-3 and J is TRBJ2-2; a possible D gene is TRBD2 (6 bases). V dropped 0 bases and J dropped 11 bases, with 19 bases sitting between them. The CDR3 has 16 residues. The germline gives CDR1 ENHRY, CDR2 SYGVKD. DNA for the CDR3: TGTGCCATCAGTGAGTCGGGGCCAGGAGGGAACGGTGAGCTGTTTTTT. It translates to CAISESGPGGNGELFF.

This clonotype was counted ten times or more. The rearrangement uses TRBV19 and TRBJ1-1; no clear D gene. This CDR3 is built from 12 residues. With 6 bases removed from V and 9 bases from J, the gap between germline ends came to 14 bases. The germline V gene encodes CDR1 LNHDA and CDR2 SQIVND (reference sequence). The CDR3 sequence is CASSDVRDKAFF. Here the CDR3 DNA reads TGTGCCAGTAGCGATGTCCGGGATAAAGCTTTCTTT.

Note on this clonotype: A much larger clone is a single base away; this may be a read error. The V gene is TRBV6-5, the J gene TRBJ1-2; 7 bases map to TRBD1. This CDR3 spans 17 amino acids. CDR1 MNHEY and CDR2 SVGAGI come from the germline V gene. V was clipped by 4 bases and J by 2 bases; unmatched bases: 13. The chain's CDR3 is CASSCSGSMTGNYGYTF. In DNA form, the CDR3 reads TGTGCCAGCAGTTGCAGCGGCTCCATGACAGGGAACTATGGCTACACCTTC.

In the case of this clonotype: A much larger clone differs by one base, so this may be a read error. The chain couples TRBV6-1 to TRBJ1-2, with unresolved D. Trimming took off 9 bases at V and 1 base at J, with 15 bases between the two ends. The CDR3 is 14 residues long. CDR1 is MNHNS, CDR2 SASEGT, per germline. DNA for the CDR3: TGTGCCAGTGAACACGGATTTGTTAACTATGGCTACACCTTC. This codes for CASEHGFVNYGYTF.

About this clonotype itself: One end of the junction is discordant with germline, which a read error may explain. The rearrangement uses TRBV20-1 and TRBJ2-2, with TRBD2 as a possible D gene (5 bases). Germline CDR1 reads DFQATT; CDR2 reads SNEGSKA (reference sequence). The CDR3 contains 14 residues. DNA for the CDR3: TGCAGTGCTCTGGGCGACAAGAACACCGGGGAGCCGTTTTTT. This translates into CSALGDKNTGEPFF.

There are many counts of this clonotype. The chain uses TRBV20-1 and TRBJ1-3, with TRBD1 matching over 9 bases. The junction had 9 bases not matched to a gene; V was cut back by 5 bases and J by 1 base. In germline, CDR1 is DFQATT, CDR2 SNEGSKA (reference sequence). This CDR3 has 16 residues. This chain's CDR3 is CSAADRGYLSGNTIYF. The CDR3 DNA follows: TGCAGTGCTGCGGACAGGGGTTATCTATCTGGAAACACCATATATTTT.

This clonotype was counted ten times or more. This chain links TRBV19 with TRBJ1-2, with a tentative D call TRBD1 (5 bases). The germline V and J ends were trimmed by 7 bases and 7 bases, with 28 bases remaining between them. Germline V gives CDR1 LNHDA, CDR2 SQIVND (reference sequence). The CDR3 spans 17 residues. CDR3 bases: TGTGCCAGTACCACTCAAGTCGCCGGGGGGGACGTCTCTGGCTACACCTTC. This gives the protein CASTTQVAGGDVSGYTF.

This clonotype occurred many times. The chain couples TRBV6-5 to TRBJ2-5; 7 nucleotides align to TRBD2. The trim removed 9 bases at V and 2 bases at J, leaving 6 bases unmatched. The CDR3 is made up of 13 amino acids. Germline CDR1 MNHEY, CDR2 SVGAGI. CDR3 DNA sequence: TGTGCCAGGCGACCGGGGGGTCAAGAGACCCAGTACTTC. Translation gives CARRPGGQETQYF.

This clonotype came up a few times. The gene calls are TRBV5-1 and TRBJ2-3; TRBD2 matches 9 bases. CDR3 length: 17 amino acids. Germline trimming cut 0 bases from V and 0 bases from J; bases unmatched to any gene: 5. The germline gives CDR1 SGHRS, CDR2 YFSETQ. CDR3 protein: CASSLAPSGDSTDTQYF. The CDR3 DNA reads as TGCGCCAGCAGCTTGGCACCTAGCGGGGACAGCACAGATACGCAGTATTTT.

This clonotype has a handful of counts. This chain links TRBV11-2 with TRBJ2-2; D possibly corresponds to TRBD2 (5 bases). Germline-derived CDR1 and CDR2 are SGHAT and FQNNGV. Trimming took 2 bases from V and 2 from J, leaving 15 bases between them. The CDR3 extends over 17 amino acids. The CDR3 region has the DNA TGTGCCAGCAGCTTATTTGGGAGACTGGGAAACACCGGGGAGCTGTTTTTT. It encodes CASSLFGRLGNTGELFF.

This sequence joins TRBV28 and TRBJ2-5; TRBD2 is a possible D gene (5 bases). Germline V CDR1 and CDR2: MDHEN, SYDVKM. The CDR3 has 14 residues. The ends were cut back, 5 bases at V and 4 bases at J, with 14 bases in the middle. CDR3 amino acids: CASSPGLPPETQYF. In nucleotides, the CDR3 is TGTGCCAGCAGTCCTGGACTGCCCCCAGAGACCCAGTACTTC.

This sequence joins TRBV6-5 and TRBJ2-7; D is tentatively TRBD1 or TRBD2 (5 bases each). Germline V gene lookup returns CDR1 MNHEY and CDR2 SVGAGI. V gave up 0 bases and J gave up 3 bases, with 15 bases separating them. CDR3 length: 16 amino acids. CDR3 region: CASSYSNSAGGYEQYF. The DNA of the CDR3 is TGTGCCAGCAGTTACTCGAACTCCGCTGGGGGCTACGAGCAGTACTTC.

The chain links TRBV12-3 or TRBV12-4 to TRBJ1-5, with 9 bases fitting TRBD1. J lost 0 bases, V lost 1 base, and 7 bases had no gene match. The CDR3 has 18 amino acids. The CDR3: CASSLGTGVFISNQPQHF. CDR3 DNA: TGTGCCAGCAGTTTAGGGACAGGGGTTTTTATTAGCAATCAGCCCCAGCATTTT.

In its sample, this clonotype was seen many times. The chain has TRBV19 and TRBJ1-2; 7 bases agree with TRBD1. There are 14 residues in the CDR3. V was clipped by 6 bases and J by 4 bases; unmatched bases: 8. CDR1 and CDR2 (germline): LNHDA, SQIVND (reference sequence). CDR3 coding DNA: TGTGCCAGTAGCGCGTACAGGGGTTCCTATGGCTACACCTTC. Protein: CASSAYRGSYGYTF.